Listed below are T cell receptor beta chains from one sample, sequenced in a study of human T cells and chemical hapten exposure. TCRdb reanalysed the RACE reads using MiXCR and keeps one entry per CDR3 protein. The sample consists of roughly 97,000 distinct CDR3 sequences, 27% of them appearing once. This specimen consisted of whole blood, obtained in connection with sensitization to the hapten diphenylcyclopropenone (DPC). These receptors originate from a man aged 40-49 years with alopecia areata. Some clones in this sample may be carry-over from other donors' samples. Each CDR3 is given with its conserved first and last residue. D genes are given only for firm matches. Expanded clones are given a class, and other clones once, few, many or no size at all.

TRBD2	TRBJ2-1	.	TRBV12-3/TRBV12-4	CASSGLAGELYNEQFF	TGTGCCAGCAGTGGGCTAGCGGGAGAGCTCTACAATGAGCAGTTCTTC
.	TRBJ1-3	.	TRBV7-9	CASSLPPAGVGNTIYF	TGTGCCAGCAGCTTACCGCCTGCCGGGGTCGGAAACACCATATATTTT
TRBD2	TRBJ2-5	.	TRBV6-2/TRBV6-3	CASSYPGTSGAQETQYF	TGTGCCAGCAGTTACCCAGGGACTAGCGGAGCCCAAGAGACCCAGTACTTC
TRBD1	TRBJ2-3	few	TRBV27	CASSYLGQGGTDTQYF	TGTGCCAGCAGTTACCTGGGACAGGGGGGCACAGATACGCAGTATTTT
TRBD1	TRBJ2-7	.	TRBV20-1	CSAREDRYEQYF	TGCAGTGCTAGAGAGGACAGGTACGAGCAGTACTTC
TRBD1	TRBJ1-5	.	TRBV2	CASSGGQGYQPQHF	TGTGCCAGCAGTGGGGGACAGGGGTATCAGCCCCAGCATTTT
TRBD2	TRBJ2-1	many	TRBV2	CASTRTSYNEQFF	TGTGCCAGCACCAGGACTAGTTACAATGAGCAGTTCTTC
.	TRBJ2-1	.	TRBV27	CASSLSRTRGGPNEQFF	TGTGCCAGCAGTTTATCCCGGACTAGGGGGGGGCCTAATGAGCAGTTCTTC
.	TRBJ2-3	.	TRBV28	CASSSSGDPRGLDTQYF	TGTGCCAGCAGTTCTTCCGGGGACCCCAGGGGTTTGGATACGCAGTATTTT
.	TRBJ1-1	.	TRBV6-6	CAAKGGASTEAFF	TGTGCCGCAAAGGGGGGGGCGAGCACTGAAGCTTTCTTT
TRBD1	TRBJ2-3	many	TRBV27	CASSLQTGVNTQYF	TGTGCCAGCAGTTTACAGACAGGGGTGAATACGCAGTATTTT
.	TRBJ2-5	many	TRBV12-3/TRBV12-4	CANPGRARETQYF	TGTGCCAACCCTGGCAGGGCACGGGAGACCCAGTACTTC
.	TRBJ2-7	.	TRBV27	CASSSGTTGQYF	TGTGCCAGCAGTTCGGGGACAACCGGGCAGTACTTC
TRBD1	TRBJ2-5	many	TRBV7-9	CASSFTGGQETQYF	TGTGCCAGCAGCTTTACAGGGGGCCAAGAGACCCAGTACTTC
.	TRBJ2-7	few	TRBV20-1	CSAREITSSYEQYF	TGCAGTGCTAGAGAGATTACCAGTTCCTACGAGCAGTACTTC
TRBD1	TRBJ2-5	.	TRBV7-2	CASSLKGAQETQYF	TGTGCCAGCAGCCTAAAGGGGGCGCAAGAGACCCAGTACTTC
.	TRBJ2-7	few	TRBV9	CASSVEPSDSYEQYF	TGTGCCAGCAGCGTAGAGCCTAGCGATTCCTACGAGCAGTACTTC
TRBD2	TRBJ2-7	few	TRBV20-1	CSAPLLAGNYEQYF	TGCAGTGCTCCCTTACTAGCGGGGAACTACGAGCAGTACTTC
.	TRBJ1-2	.	TRBV6-5	CASSSERRVYTF	TGTGCCAGCAGTTCGGAGCGACGTGTCTACACCTTC
TRBD1	TRBJ2-5	.	TRBV5-5	CASSLGITGGEETQYF	TGTGCCAGCAGCTTGGGGATCACAGGGGGCGAAGAGACCCAGTACTTC
TRBD1	TRBJ2-3	few	TRBV12-3/TRBV12-4	CASSEPGQHTDTQYF	TGTGCCAGCAGTGAACCGGGACAGCACACAGATACGCAGTATTTT
.	TRBJ2-5	.	TRBV6-5	CASSYGGWETQYF	TGTGCCAGCAGTTACGGAGGGTGGGAGACCCAGTACTTC
TRBD1	TRBJ2-7	many	TRBV5-1	CASSLGRGPEEQYF	TGCGCCAGCAGCTTGGGCAGGGGGCCGGAGGAGCAGTACTTC
.	TRBJ1-1	.	TRBV5-1	CASSFEGRDTEAFF	TGCGCCAGCAGCTTCGAGGGGCGGGACACTGAAGCTTTCTTT
.	TRBJ2-1	.	TRBV12-3/TRBV12-4	CASSLETYNEQFF	TGTGCCAGCAGTTTGGAAACCTACAATGAGCAGTTCTTC
.	TRBJ2-7	.	TRBV3-1	CASSQSEGEQYF	TGTGCCAGCAGCCAGTCCGAGGGCGAGCAGTACTTC
.	TRBJ2-3	.	TRBV12-3/TRBV12-4	CASSLGQPHTQYF	TGTGCCAGCAGTTTAGGACAGCCGCATACGCAGTATTTT
TRBD2	TRBJ2-7	few	TRBV6-5	CASSYSNLAGGTSYEQYF	TGTGCCAGCAGTTACTCGAATCTAGCGGGAGGAACATCCTACGAGCAGTACTTC
TRBD1	TRBJ1-6	.	TRBV6-1	CASRERTGESSPLHF	TGTGCCAGCCGAGAGAGGACAGGGGAAAGTTCACCCCTCCACTTT
.	TRBJ2-3	.	TRBV6-5	CASSSLRQPRSTDTQYF	TGTGCCAGCAGTTCCCTACGTCAACCGCGCAGCACAGATACGCAGTATTTT
TRBD2	TRBJ2-3	.	TRBV4-2	CASSQEVAGGGDTQYF	TGTGCCAGCAGCCAAGAAGTAGCGGGAGGAGGAGATACGCAGTATTTT
.	TRBJ1-3	few	TRBV28	CASSYLTDSGNTIYF	TGTGCCAGCAGTTATTTGACAGACTCTGGAAACACCATATATTTT
TRBD1	TRBJ2-7	many	TRBV28	CASSFGDRGLPYEQYF	TGTGCCAGCAGTTTTGGGGACAGGGGGCTCCCCTACGAGCAGTACTTC
.	TRBJ2-5	.	TRBV5-4	CASSLETPAQETQYF	TGTGCCAGCAGCTTGGAGACACCCGCCCAAGAGACCCAGTACTTC
.	TRBJ2-7	.	TRBV6-2/TRBV6-3	CASTAAGPISEQYF	TGTGCCAGCACGGCGGCCGGCCCCATCTCCGAGCAGTACTTC
.	TRBJ2-1	few	TRBV11-2	CASSLEQGTYNEQFF	TGTGCCAGCAGCTTAGAACAGGGTACCTACAATGAGCAGTTCTTC
TRBD2	TRBJ2-1	.	TRBV19	CASSIALADYNEQFF	TGTGCCAGTAGTATAGCACTAGCGGATTACAATGAGCAGTTCTTC
.	TRBJ1-1	.	TRBV4-3	CASSQESGANTEAFF	TGCGCCAGCAGCCAAGAGTCGGGGGCCAACACTGAAGCTTTCTTT
TRBD1	TRBJ2-1	few	TRBV5-1	CASSPGTGGNEQFF	TGCGCCAGCAGCCCCGGGACAGGGGGCAATGAGCAGTTCTTC
TRBD1	TRBJ2-1	.	TRBV9	CASSVGEGGRVNEQFF	TGTGCCAGCAGCGTAGGTGAAGGGGGCAGAGTCAATGAGCAGTTCTTC
.	TRBJ1-4	.	TRBV3-1	CASSPYATNEKLFF	TGTGCCAGCAGCCCTTATGCAACTAATGAAAAACTGTTTTTT
TRBD1	TRBJ2-7	many	TRBV2	CASRGDSYEQYF	TGTGCCAGCAGGGGGGACAGTTACGAGCAGTACTTC
.	TRBJ2-2	few	TRBV5-1	CASSLVLEKTGELFF	TGCGCCAGCAGCTTGGTACTAGAGAAGACCGGGGAGCTGTTTTTT
TRBD1	TRBJ1-1	few	TRBV3-1	CASSQDRGAYEAFF	TGTGCCAGCAGCCAAGACAGGGGGGCCTATGAAGCTTTCTTT
TRBD1	TRBJ2-7	few	TRBV6-5	CASTPGQGYEQYF	TGTGCCAGCACCCCGGGACAGGGCTACGAGCAGTACTTC
TRBD1	TRBJ2-1	.	TRBV6-2/TRBV6-3	CASSHPRTGGKTYNEQFF	TGTGCCAGCAGTCACCCCAGGACAGGGGGCAAGACCTACAATGAGCAGTTCTTC
.	TRBJ1-1	few	TRBV7-2	CASSRMNTEAFF	TGTGCCAGCAGCCGCATGAACACTGAAGCTTTCTTT